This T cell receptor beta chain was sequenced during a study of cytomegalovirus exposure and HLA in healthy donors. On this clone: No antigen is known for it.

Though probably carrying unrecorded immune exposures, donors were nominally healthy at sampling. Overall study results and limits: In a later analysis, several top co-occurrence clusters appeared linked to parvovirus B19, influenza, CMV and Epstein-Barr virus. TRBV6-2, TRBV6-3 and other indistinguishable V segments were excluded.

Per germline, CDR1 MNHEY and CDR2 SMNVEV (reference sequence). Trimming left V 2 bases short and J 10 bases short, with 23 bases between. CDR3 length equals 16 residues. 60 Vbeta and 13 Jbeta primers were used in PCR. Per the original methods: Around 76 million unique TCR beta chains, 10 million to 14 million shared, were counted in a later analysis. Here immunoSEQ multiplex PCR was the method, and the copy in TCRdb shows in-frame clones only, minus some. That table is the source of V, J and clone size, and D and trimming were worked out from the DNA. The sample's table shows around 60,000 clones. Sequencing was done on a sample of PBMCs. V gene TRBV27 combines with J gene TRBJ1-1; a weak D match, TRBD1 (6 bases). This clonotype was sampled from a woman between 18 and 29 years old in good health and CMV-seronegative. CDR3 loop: CASSLGIPGGAFGAFF. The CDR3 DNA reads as TGTGCCAGCAGTTTAGGAATACCCGGGGGGGCGTTCGGAGCTTTCTTT.